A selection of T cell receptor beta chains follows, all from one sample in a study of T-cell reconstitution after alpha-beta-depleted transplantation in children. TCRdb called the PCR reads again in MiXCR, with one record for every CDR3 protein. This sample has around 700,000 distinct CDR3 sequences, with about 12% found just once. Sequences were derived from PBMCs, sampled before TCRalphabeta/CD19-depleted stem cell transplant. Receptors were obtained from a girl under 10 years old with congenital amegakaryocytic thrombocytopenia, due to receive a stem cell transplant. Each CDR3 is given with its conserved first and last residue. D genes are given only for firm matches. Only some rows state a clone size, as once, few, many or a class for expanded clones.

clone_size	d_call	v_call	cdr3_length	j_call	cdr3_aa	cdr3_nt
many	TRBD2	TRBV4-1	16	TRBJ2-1	CASSQVLAGSYNEQFF	TGCGCCAGCAGCCAGGTACTAGCGGGGTCCTACAATGAGCAGTTCTTC
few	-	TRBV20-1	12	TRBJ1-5	CSAGLSNQPQHF	TGCAGTGCGGGCCTTAGCAATCAGCCCCAGCATTTT
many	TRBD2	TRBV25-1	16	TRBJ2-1	CASSVRGRASYNEQFF	TGTGCCAGCAGTGTACGAGGGAGGGCCTCCTACAATGAGCAGTTCTTC
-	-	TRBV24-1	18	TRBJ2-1	CATSDSGIPGPSYNEQFF	TGTGCCACCAGTGATTCCGGGATCCCCGGCCCCTCCTACAATGAGCAGTTCTTC
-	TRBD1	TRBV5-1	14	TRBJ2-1	CASSLRTGGNEQFF	TGCGCCAGCAGCCTTCGGACAGGTGGGAATGAGCAGTTCTTC
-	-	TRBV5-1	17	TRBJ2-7	CASSLGDRGAYSYEQYF	TGCGCCAGCAGCTTGGGAGATAGGGGAGCCTATTCCTACGAGCAGTACTTC
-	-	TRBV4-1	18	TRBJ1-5	CASSQGLTAGGQNQPQHF	TGCGCCAGCAGCCAAGGGTTGACAGCTGGGGGCCAAAATCAGCCCCAGCATTTT
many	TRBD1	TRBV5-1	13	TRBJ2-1	CASRGQGNDEQFF	TGCGCCAGCAGGGGACAGGGTAACGATGAGCAGTTCTTC
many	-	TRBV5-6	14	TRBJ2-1	CASSLISSYNEQFF	TGTGCCAGCAGCTTGATCTCCTCCTACAATGAGCAGTTCTTC
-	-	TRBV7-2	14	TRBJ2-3	CASSSVLPTDTQYF	TGTGCCAGCAGCAGCGTTCTCCCCACAGATACGCAGTATTTT
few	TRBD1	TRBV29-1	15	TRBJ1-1	CSVVGVRGPNTEAFF	TGCAGCGTTGTGGGAGTAAGGGGGCCGAACACTGAAGCTTTCTTT
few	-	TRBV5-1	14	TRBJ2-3	CASRHNSGTDTQYF	TGCGCCAGCAGACACAACTCGGGCACAGATACGCAGTATTTT
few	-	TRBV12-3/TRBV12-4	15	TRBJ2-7	CASSLGGTNSYEQYF	TGTGCCAGCAGTTTGGGCGGGACAAACTCCTACGAGCAGTACTTC
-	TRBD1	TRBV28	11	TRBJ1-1	CAGRGDTEAFF	TGTGCCGGCAGGGGGGACACTGAAGCTTTCTTT
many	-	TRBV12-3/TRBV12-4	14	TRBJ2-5	CASSWSSNKETQYF	TGTGCCAGCAGCTGGAGTTCGAACAAAGAGACCCAGTACTTC
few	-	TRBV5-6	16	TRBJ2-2	CASSRVSLKNTGELFF	TGTGCCAGCAGCAGGGTGTCACTGAAGAACACCGGGGAGCTGTTTTTT
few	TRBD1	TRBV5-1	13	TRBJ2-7	CASSKGQGEEQYF	TGCGCCAGCAGCAAGGGACAGGGGGAAGAGCAGTACTTC
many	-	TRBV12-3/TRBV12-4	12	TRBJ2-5	CASSQGTGTQYF	TGTGCCAGCAGCCAGGGAACTGGGACCCAGTACTTC
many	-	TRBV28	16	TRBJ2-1	CASSFLAFSSYNEQFF	TGTGCCAGCAGTTTCCTAGCGTTCAGCTCCTACAATGAGCAGTTCTTC
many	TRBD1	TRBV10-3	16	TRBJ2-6	CAISGQGALGANVLTF	TGTGCCATCAGTGGACAGGGGGCGCTTGGGGCCAACGTCCTGACTTTC
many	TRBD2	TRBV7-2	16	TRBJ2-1	CASSLVAGVLYNEQFF	TGTGCCAGCAGCTTAGTAGCGGGGGTCCTCTACAATGAGCAGTTCTTC
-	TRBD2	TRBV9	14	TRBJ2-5	CASSALGTTETRYF	TGTGCCAGCAGCGCGCTGGGGACTACCGAGACCCGGTACTTC
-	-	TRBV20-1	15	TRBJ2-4	CSARSSSRAKNIQYF	TGCAGTGCTAGGTCGTCTAGCCGGGCCAAAAACATTCAGTACTTC
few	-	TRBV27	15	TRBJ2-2	CASSFGSFITGELFF	TGTGCCAGCAGTTTTGGCAGCTTCATAACCGGGGAGCTGTTTTTT